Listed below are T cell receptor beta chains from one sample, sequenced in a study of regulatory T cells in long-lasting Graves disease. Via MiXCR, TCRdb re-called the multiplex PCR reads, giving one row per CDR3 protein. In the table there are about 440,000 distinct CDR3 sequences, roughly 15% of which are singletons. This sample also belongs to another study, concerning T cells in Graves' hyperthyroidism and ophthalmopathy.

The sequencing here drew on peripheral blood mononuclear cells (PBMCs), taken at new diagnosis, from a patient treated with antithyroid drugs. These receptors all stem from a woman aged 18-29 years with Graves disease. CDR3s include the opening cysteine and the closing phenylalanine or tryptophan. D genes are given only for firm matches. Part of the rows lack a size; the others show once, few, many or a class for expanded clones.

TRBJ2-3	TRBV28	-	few	TGTGCCAGCAGTACGTCTCAGGGACACACAGATACGCAGTATTTT	CASSTSQGHTDTQYF
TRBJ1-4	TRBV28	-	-	TGTGCCAGCAGCTCCTATCGGGGTATTAATGAAAAACTGTTTTTT	CASSSYRGINEKLFF
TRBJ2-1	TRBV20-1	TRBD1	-	TGCAGTGCTAGAGGTTGGGACAGGGGCTCCTACAATGAGCAGTTCTTC	CSARGWDRGSYNEQFF
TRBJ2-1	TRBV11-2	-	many	TGTGCCAGCAGCTTAGGGTATCGGGGAGATGAGCAGTTCTTC	CASSLGYRGDEQFF
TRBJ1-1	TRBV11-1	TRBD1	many	TGTGCCAGCAGCTTAGGGGACAGGGCCGACACTGAAGCTTTCTTT	CASSLGDRADTEAFF
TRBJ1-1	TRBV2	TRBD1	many	TGTGCCAGCAGTATGACGGACAGGGAACTGAACACTGAAGCTTTCTTT	CASSMTDRELNTEAFF
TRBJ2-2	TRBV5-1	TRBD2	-	TGCGCCAGCAGCTGGGGGACTAGCGGGAAAAAGTACACCGGGGAGCTGTTTTTT	CASSWGTSGKKYTGELFF
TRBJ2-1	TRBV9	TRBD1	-	TGTGCCAGCAGCGTAGATGAGAGGGGGCTTGACAATGAGCAGTTCTTC	CASSVDERGLDNEQFF
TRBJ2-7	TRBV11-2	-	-	TGTGCCAGCAGCTTATTCGGAAACTCCTACGAGCAGTACTTC	CASSLFGNSYEQYF
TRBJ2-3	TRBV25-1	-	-	TGTGCCAGCAGTGACCGGCTGTCGGGATTCACAGATACGCAGTATTTT	CASSDRLSGFTDTQYF
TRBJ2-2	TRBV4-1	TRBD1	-	TGCGCCAGCAGCCTTTCCGGGACAGGGATAACCGGGGAGCTGTTTTTT	CASSLSGTGITGELFF
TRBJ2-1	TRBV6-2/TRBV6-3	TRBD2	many	TGTGCCAGCAGTTACGGAGCTAGCGGGAGGCCCACTCCCTACAATGAGCAGTTCTTC	CASSYGASGRPTPYNEQFF
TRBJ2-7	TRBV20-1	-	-	TGCAGTGCTAGCCCTAGCGAAGGGGGATTGCCCTACGAGCAGTACTTC	CSASPSEGGLPYEQYF
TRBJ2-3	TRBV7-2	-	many	TGTGCCAGCAGCGCTAGGACACCCCTAACACCAGATACGCAGTATTTT	CASSARTPLTPDTQYF
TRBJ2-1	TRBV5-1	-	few	TGCGCCAGCAGCTTGGGGACCGGGGGCAATGAGCAGTTCTTC	CASSLGTGGNEQFF
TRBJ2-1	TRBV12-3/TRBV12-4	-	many	TGTGCCAGCAGTTCGCTTTCCGGACGGGGGGCTTACAATGAGCAGTTCTTC	CASSSLSGRGAYNEQFF
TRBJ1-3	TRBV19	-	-	TGTGCCAGTAGTATTGGGACCAGCGGCAACACCATATATTTT	CASSIGTSGNTIYF
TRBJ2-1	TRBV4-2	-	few	TGTGCCAGCAGCCAAATACTAGGGGAGCAGTTCTTC	CASSQILGEQFF
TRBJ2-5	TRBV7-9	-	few	TGTGCCAGCAGCCCCCCCGGCCAATCGGGGACCCAGTACTTC	CASSPPGQSGTQYF
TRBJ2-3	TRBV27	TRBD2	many	TGTGCCAGCAGTTTATCTAGCGGGAAGGGAGATACGCAGTATTTT	CASSLSSGKGDTQYF
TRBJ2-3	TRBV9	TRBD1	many	TGTGCCAGCAGCACTCGACAGGGAGTCCCGTCGGATACGCAGTATTTT	CASSTRQGVPSDTQYF
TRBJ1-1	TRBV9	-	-	TGTGCCAGCAGCGTAGGGGCGAACACTGAAGCTTTCTTT	CASSVGANTEAFF
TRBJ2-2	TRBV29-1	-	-	TGCAGCGTTGAAGAAGGGACTTCCACCGGGGAGCTGTTTTTT	CSVEEGTSTGELFF
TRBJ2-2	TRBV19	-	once	TGTGCCAGTAGAGCCCCGTACACCGGGGAGCTGTTTTTT	CASRAPYTGELFF
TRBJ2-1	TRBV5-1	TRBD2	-	TGCGCCAGCAGCTTGGTTAGCGGGCCTAACAATGAGCAGTTCTTC	CASSLVSGPNNEQFF
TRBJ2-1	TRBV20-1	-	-	TGCAGTGCTAGAGATCTTGCCCGGTCGTCCTACAATGAGCAGTTCTTC	CSARDLARSSYNEQFF
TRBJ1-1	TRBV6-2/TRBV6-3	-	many	TGTGCCAGCAGTTCCCGGGACTCCGTTAGGAACACTGAAGCTTTCTTT	CASSSRDSVRNTEAFF
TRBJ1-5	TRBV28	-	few	TGTGCCAGCGTGGGAGGGGTCGGCAATCAGCCCCAGCATTTT	CASVGGVGNQPQHF
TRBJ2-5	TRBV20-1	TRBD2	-	TGCAGTGCTAGCCCCCTAAGCGGGAGGGGGCAAGAGACCCAGTACTTC	CSASPLSGRGQETQYF
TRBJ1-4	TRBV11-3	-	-	TGTGCCAGCAGCGACGACAGTTCCGCAACTAGTGAAAAACTGTTTTTT	CASSDDSSATSEKLFF
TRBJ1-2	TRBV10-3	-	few	TGTGCCACTTCACAATCTGTTGCTGGCTATGGCTACACCTTC	CATSQSVAGYGYTF
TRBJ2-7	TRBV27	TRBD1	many	TGTGCCAGCAGTTTCATAAGACAGGGGCAGGGGTCCTACGAGCAGTACTTC	CASSFIRQGQGSYEQYF
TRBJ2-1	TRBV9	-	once	TGTGCCAGCAGCGTAATTGCGAGCTCCTACAATGAGCAGTTCTTC	CASSVIASSYNEQFF
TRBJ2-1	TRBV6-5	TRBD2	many	TGTGCCAGCAGTTACGGGACTAGCGCTTACAATGAGCAGTTCTTC	CASSYGTSAYNEQFF
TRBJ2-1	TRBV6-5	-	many	TGTGCCAGCAGTTACTACAGGGACAATGAGCAGTTCTTC	CASSYYRDNEQFF
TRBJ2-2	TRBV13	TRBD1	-	TGTGCCAGCAGCGAGGACAGGGTAACCGGGGAGCTGTTTTTT	CASSEDRVTGELFF
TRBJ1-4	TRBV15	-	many	TGTGCCACCAGCAGAGAACCGGGGGCGGAGGAAAAACTGTTTTTT	CATSREPGAEEKLFF
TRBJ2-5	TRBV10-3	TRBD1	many	TGTGCCATCAGTGACGGGACAGGGAGGCAAGAGACCCAGTACTTC	CAISDGTGRQETQYF
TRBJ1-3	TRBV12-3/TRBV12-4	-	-	TGTGCCAGCAGTTTGGCGGGGGTTCCTGGAAACACCATATATTTT	CASSLAGVPGNTIYF
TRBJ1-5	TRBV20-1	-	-	TGCAGTGCAACCCCCGGGACCTTGGTCAATCAGCCCCAGCATTTT	CSATPGTLVNQPQHF
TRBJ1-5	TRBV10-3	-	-	TGTGCCACGGGTTCCGGGACCAACATGATAGGGGGTCAGCCCCAGCATTTT	CATGSGTNMIGGQPQHF
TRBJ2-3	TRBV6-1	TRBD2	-	TGTGCCAGCAGCTTCCTGACTAGCGGGAGGGCTCTAAATACGCAGTATTTT	CASSFLTSGRALNTQYF
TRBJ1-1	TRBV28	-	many	TGTGCCAGCAGTTTACAATTAAACAGTGGTTTGAACACTGAAGCTTTCTTT	CASSLQLNSGLNTEAFF
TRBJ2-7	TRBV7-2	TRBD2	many	TGTGCCAGCAGCGTAACCGGGACTAGTACGGCCTACGAGCAGTACTTC	CASSVTGTSTAYEQYF
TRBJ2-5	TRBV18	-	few	TGTGCCAGCTCACCAAATTCCAACAGAGCCTCGGGGACCCAGTACTTC	CASSPNSNRASGTQYF
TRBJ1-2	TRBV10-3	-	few	TGTGCCATCAGTGCAGAGATCCTAGGAGATCAGGGAAATTCTTATGGCTACACCTTC	CAISAEILGDQGNSYGYTF
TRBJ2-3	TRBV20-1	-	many	TGCAGTGCTAGAGGCAGGGGTCCGATTAGGGATACGCAGTATTTT	CSARGRGPIRDTQYF
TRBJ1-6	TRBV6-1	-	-	TGTGCCAGCAACCGGGGAGTAGGTGGGAATTCACCCCTCCACTTT	CASNRGVGGNSPLHF